The source of this T cell receptor (beta chain) is a study of T cell changes during pregnancy in multiple sclerosis. Measured with immunoSEQ multiplex PCR; TCRdb has only the in-frame clones, and not every one. This table holds some 19,000 clones, over 80% found once. V was clipped by 4 bases and J by 5 bases; unmatched bases: 6. This CDR3 has 15 residues. The germline CDR1 and CDR2 sequences are SGHNT and YYREEE (reference sequence). The material sequenced was CD8+ T cells from peripheral blood mononuclear cells, taken after pregnancy. This chain connects TRBV5-4 to TRBJ2-3; 11 bases align to TRBD1. This sequence was found in a female donor in good health, enrolled as a control in a pregnancy study. CDR3 protein: CASSVGQGALDTQYF. The CDR3 DNA is TGTGCCAGCAGCGTCGGACAGGGGGCTTTAGATACGCAGTATTTT.